Presented here are 3 T cell receptor beta chains from one specimen sequenced in a study of T cell repertoires in cytomegalovirus infection. One entry per CDR3 protein, called by TCRdb with MiXCR from the reads. Of roughly 230,000 distinct CDR3 sequences in the sample, approximately 6.7% are singletons; the top ten hold around 6%. The sample was PBMCs. The receptors shown here come from a human donor in good health (CMV status not recorded). Some clones in this sample may be carry-over from other donors' samples.

This clonotype was recorded at least ten times. This rearrangement joins TRBV20-1 to TRBJ2-5; D possibly corresponds to TRBD2 (6 bases). CDR3 size: 11 residues. Germline V gene sequence: CDR1 DFQATT, CDR2 SNEGSKA (reference sequence). The ends were cut back, 5 bases at V and 6 bases at J, with 10 bases in the middle. CDR3 nucleotide sequence: TGCAGTGCTGCGGGGCGAAAGACCCAGTACTTC. Encoded protein: CSAAGRKTQYF.

The rearrangement uses TRBV19 and TRBJ1-1; no reliable D call. The CDR3 runs to 14 residues. Germline CDR1 is LNHDA and CDR2 is SQIVND (reference sequence). Trimming removed 3 bases at V and 1 base at J, with 9 bases between. CDR3 DNA: TGTGCCAGTAGTATCAGCCTACAGAACACTGAAGCTTTCTTT. Protein sequence: CASSISLQNTEAFF.

This clonotype appeared a few times. The chain employs TRBV20-1 and TRBJ2-7; 9 bases agree with TRBD1. Germline V gene lookup returns CDR1 DFQATT and CDR2 SNEGSKA (reference sequence). Germline trimming cut 5 bases from V and 7 bases from J; bases unmatched to any gene: 15. The CDR3 extends over 15 amino acids. The chain's CDR3 is CSARRGTGRWEEQYF. For the CDR3, the DNA is TGCAGTGCTCGAAGGGGGACAGGGAGATGGGAAGAGCAGTACTTC.